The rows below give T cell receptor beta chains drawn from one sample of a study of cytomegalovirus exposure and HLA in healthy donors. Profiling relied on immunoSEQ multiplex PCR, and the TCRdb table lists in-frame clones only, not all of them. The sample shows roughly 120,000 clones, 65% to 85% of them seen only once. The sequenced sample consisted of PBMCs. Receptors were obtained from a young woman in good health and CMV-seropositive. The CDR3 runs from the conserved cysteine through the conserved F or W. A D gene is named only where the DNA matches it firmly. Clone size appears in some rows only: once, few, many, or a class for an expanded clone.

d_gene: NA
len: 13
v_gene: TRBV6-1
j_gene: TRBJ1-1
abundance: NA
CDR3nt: TGTGCCAGCAGTCCTCTTGGGGCGGCTGAAGCTTTCTTT
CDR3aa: CASSPLGAAEAFF

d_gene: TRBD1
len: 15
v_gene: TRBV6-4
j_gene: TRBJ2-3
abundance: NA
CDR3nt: TGTGCCAGCAGCGAGGACAGGGGCCCCACCAATACGCAGTATTTT
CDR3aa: CASSEDRGPTNTQYF

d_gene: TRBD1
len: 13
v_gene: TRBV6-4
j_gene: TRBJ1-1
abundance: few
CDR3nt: TGTGCCAGCAAACGGACAGGGGGCACTGAAGCTTTCTTT
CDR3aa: CASKRTGGTEAFF

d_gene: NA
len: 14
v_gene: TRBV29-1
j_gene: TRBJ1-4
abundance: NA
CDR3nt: TGCAGCGTAGAGTCGGAGGCAACTAATGAAAAACTGTTTTTT
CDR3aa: CSVESEATNEKLFF

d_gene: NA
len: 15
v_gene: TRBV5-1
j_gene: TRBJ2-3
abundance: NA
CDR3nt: TGCGCCAGCAGCTTGGTCGGGGGTTCCCCAGATACGCAGTATTTT
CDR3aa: CASSLVGGSPDTQYF

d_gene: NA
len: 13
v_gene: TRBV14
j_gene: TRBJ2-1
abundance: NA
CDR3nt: TGTGCCAGCAGTATACTTAGCAGACCGGAGCAGTTCTTC
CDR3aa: CASSILSRPEQFF

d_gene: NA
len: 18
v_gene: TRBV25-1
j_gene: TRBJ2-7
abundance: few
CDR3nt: TGTGCCAGCAGTGAATCCCCTCCTCGACCCGGCGGGTCCTACGAGCAGTACTTC
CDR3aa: CASSESPPRPGGSYEQYF

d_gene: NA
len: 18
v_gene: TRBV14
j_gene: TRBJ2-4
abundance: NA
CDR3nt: TGTGCCAGCAGCCAAGCCGTTTCTATAGGGGCCCCCAAAAACATTCAGTACTTC
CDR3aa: CASSQAVSIGAPKNIQYF

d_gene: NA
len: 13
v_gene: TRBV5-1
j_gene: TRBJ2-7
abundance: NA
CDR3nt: TGCGCCAGCAGCCTTGGGGACACCTACGAGCAGTACTTC
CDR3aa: CASSLGDTYEQYF

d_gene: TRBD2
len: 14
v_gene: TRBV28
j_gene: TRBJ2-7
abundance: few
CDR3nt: TGTGCCAGCAGTCCGATAGCGGGAGGAAACGAGCAGTACTTC
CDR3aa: CASSPIAGGNEQYF

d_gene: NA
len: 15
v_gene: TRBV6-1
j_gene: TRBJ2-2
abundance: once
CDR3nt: TGTGCCAGCAGGGGATGGGACACCAACACCGGGGAGCTGTTTTTT
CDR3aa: CASRGWDTNTGELFF

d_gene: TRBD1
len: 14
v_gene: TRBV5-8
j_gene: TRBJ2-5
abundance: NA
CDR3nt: TGTGCCAGCAGCTTGGCCCACAGGGGAGAGACCCAGTACTTC
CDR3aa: CASSLAHRGETQYF

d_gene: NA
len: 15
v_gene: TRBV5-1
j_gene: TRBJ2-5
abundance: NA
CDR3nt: TGCGCCAGCAGCTTCAGCGGGTCTCGGCAAGAGACCCAGTACTTC
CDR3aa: CASSFSGSRQETQYF

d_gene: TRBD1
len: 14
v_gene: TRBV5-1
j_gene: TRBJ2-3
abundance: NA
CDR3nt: TGCGCCAGCAGCTCAGACAGGGCTGGGGATACGCAGTATTTT
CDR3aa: CASSSDRAGDTQYF

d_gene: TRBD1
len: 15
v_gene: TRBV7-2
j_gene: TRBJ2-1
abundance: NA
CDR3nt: TGTGCCAGCAGCCCCGAAGGGACAGGGGGCAATGAGCAGTTCTTC
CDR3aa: CASSPEGTGGNEQFF

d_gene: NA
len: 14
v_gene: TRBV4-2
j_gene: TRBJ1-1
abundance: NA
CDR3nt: TGTGCCAGCAGCCAACCCCAGGGGAACACTGAAGCTTTCTTT
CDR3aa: CASSQPQGNTEAFF

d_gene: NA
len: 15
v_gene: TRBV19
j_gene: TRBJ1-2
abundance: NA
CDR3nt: TGTGCCAGTTCGACCGGGACACGGCTTATTTATGGCTACACCTTC
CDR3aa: CASSTGTRLIYGYTF

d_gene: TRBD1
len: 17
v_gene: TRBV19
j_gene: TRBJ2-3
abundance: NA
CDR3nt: TGTGCCAGCAGTATAGAGGGACAGGGTAGGGACACAGATACGCAGTATTTT
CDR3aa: CASSIEGQGRDTDTQYF

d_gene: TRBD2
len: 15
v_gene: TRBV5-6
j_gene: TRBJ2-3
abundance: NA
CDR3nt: TGTGCCAGCAGCTTACAGAGGGCGGGAGGAGATACGCAGTATTTT
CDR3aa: CASSLQRAGGDTQYF

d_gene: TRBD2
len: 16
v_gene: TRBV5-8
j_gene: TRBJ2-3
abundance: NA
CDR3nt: TGTGCCAGCAGCTCCAACCGGGGGGTTAGTTCAGATACGCAGTATTTT
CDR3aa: CASSSNRGVSSDTQYF

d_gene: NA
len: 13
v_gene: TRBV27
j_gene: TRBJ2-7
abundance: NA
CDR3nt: TGTGCCAGCAGTTTGGGACTGACCTACGAGCAGTACTTC
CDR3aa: CASSLGLTYEQYF

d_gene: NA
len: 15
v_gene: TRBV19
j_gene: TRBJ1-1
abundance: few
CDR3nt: TGTGCCAGTAGTGCAGGACAGCTTGGGAACACTGAAGCTTTCTTT
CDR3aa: CASSAGQLGNTEAFF

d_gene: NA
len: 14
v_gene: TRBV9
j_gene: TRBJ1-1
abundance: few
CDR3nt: TGTGCCAGCCTGGTCGCGGGCCGGGGCACTGAAGCTTTCTTT
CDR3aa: CASLVAGRGTEAFF

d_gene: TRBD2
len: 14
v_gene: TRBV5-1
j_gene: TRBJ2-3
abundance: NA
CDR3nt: TGCGCCAGCAGCTTAGCGGGGAACACAGATACGCAGTATTTT
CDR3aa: CASSLAGNTDTQYF

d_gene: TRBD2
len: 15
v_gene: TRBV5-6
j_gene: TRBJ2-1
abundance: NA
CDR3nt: TGTGCCAGCAGCGCGACTAGCGGAAATTACAATGAGCAGTTCTTC
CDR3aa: CASSATSGNYNEQFF

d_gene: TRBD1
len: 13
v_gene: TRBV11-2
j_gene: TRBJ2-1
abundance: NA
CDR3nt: TGTGCCAGCAGCTTAGTGCCTGACAGGGAAAAGTTCTTC
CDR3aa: CASSLVPDREKFF

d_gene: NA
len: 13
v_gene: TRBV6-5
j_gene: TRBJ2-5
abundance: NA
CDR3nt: TGTGCCAGCAGCCGGACTTACCAAGAGACCCAGTACTTC
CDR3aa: CASSRTYQETQYF

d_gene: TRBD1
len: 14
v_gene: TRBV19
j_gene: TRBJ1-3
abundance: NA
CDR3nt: TGTGCCAGTAGTACCGGGACAGGGGGAAACACCATATATTTT
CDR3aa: CASSTGTGGNTIYF

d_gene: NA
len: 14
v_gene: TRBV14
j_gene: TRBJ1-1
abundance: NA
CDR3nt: TGTGCCAGCAGCCGCGTCAGGGGAAGCACTGAAGCTTTCTTT
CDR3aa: CASSRVRGSTEAFF

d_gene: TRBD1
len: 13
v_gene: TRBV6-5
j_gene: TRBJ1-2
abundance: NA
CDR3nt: TGTGCCAGCAGGATGGGACAGGGGTTTGGCTACACCTTC
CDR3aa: CASRMGQGFGYTF

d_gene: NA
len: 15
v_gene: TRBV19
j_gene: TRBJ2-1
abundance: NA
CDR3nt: TGTGCCAGTAGTATAGGGCAAAGCTCCTACAATGAGCAGTTCTTC
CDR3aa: CASSIGQSSYNEQFF

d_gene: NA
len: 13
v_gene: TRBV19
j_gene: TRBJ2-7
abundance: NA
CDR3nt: TGTGCCAGTAATGCGGGCAGCTCCTACGAGCAGTACTTC
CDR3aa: CASNAGSSYEQYF

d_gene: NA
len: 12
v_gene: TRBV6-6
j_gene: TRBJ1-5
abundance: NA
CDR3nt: TGTGCCAGCAGTTTTTCAGATCAGCCCCAGCATTTT
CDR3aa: CASSFSDQPQHF